This entry features one T cell receptor (beta chain) sequence. These data originate in a study of control samples from healthy donors and cancer patients. Trimming removed 3 bases at V and 13 bases at J, with 13 bases between. The CDR3 runs 12 residues. The V gene's germline CDR1 is LNHDA and CDR2 SQIVND (reference sequence). Repertoires were generated with immunoSEQ multiplex PCR, while TCRdb's copy carries only in-frame clones and drops some. The sample yields 120,000 to 150,000 clones, approximately 91% seen once. The chain recombines TRBV19 with TRBJ2-1; D remains unclear. Sample: blood. This receptor was taken from a woman under 40 in good health. The CDR3: CASSIQGPPQFF. The CDR3 coding sequence is TGTGCCAGTAGTATCCAAGGGCCACCCCAGTTCTTC.